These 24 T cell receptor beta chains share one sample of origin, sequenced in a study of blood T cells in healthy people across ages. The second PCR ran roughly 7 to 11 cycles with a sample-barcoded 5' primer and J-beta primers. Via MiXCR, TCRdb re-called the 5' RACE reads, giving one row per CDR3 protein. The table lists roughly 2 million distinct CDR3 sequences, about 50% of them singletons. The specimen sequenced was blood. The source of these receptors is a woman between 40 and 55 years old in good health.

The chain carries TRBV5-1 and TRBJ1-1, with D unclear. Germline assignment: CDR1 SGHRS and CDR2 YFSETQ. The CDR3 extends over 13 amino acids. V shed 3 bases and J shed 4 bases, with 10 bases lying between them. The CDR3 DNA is TGCGCCAGCAGCTGGGTAAAGGGCACTGAAGCTTTCTTT. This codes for CASSWVKGTEAFF.

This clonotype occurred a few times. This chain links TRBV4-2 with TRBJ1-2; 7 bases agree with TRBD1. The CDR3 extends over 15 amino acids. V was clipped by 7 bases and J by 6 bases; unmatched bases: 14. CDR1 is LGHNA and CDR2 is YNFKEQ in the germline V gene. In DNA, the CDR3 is TGTGCCAGCAAGAGGGATCCAACAGGGGACGATGGCTACACCTTC. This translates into CASKRDPTGDDGYTF.

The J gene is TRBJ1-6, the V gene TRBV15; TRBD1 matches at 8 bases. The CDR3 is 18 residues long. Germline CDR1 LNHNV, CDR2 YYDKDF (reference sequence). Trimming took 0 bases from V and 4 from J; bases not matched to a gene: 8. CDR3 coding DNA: TGTGCCACCAGCAGAGATCAACGACAGGGGTGGTATAATTCACCCCTCCACTTT. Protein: CATSRDQRQGWYNSPLHF.

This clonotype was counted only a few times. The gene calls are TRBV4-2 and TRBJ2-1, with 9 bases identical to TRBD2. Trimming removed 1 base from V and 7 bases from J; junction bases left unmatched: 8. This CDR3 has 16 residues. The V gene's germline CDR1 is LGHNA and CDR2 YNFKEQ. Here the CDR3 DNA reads TGTGCCAGCAGCCAAGTCGGGCGGGGGGGCCTAAATGAGCAGTTCTTC. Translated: CASSQVGRGGLNEQFF.

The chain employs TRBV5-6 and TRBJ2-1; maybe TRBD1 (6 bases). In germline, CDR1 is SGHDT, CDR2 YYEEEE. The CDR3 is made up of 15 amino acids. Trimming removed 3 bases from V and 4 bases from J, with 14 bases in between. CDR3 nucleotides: TGTGCCAGCAGCTGGGGGCAGATTCAGTACAATGAGCAGTTCTTC. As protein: CASSWGQIQYNEQFF.

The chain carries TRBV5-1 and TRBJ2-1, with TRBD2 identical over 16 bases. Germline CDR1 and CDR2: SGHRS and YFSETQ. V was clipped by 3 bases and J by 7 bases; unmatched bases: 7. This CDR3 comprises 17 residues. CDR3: CASSYGTSGGAGNEQFF. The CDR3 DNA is TGCGCCAGCAGCTATGGGACTAGCGGGGGGGCCGGGAATGAGCAGTTCTTC.

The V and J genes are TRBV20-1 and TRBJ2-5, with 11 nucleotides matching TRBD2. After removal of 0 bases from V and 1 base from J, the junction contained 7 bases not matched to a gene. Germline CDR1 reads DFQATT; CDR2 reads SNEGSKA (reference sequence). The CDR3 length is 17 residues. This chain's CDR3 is CSARDRTSGLSQETQYF. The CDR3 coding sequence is TGCAGTGCTAGAGACCGGACTAGCGGGTTATCCCAAGAGACCCAGTACTTC.

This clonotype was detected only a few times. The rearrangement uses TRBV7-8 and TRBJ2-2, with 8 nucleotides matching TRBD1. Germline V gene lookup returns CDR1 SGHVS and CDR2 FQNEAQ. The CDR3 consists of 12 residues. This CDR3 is CADRANTGELFF. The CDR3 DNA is TGTGCGGACAGGGCGAACACCGGGGAGCTGTTTTTT.

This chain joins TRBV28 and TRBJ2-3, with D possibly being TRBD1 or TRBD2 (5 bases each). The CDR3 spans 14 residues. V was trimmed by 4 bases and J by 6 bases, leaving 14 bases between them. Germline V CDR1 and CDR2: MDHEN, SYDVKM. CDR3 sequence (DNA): TGTGCCAGCAGTTCGGGGCCCCAACCGGATACGCAGTATTTT. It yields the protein CASSSGPQPDTQYF.

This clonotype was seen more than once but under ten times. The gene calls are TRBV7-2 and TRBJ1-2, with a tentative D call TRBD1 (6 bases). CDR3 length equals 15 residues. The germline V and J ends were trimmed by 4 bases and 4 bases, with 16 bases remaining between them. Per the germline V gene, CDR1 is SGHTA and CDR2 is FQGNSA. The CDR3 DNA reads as TGTGCCAGCAGCTATTCTCACAGGGATTCCTATGGCTACACCTTC. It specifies CASSYSHRDSYGYTF.

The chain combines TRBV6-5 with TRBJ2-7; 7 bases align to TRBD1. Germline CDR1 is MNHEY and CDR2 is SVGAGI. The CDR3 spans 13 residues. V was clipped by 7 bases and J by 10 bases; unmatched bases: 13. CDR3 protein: CASTLTRQGRQYF. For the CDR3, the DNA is TGTGCCAGCACCCTAACAAGACAGGGACGACAGTACTTC.

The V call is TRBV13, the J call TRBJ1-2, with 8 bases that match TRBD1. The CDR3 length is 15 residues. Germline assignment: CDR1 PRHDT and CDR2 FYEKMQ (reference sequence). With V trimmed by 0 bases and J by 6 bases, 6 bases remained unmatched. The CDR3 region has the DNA TGTGCCAGCAGCTTAGGGCAGGGGGCGAATAATGGCTACACCTTC. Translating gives CASSLGQGANNGYTF.

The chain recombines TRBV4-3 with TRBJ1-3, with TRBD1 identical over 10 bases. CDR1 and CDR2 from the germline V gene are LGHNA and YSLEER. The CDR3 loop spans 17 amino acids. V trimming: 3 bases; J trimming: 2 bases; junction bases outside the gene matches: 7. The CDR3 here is CASSQGTGATTGNTIYF. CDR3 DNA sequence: TGCGCCAGCAGCCAGGGGACAGGGGCAACGACTGGAAACACCATATATTTT.

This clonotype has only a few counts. The CDR3 bases are TGTGCCATCAGTCCCCGGGGTGAGGAGCGCGAGCAGTACTTC. Amino acids: CAISPRGEEREQYF. This chain links TRBV10-3 with TRBJ2-4; a weak D match, TRBD2 (5 bases). The DNA end favors TRBJ2-7, so the J call may be wrong. Germline V gene sequence: CDR1 ENHRY, CDR2 SYGVKD. The CDR3 consists of 14 residues.

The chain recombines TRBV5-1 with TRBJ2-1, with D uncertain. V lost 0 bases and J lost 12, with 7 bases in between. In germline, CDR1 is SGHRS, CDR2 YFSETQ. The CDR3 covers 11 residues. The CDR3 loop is CASSLESTQFF. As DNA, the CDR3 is TGCGCCAGCAGCTTGGAATCGACGCAGTTCTTC.

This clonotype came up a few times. The DNA for the CDR3 is TGTGCCATCAGTGCTTCTAGCACAGATACGCAGTATTTT. It yields the protein CAISASSTDTQYF. The chain employs TRBV10-3 and TRBJ2-3, with D unclear. CDR1 and CDR2 (germline): ENHRY, SYGVKD. V was trimmed by 4 bases and J by 0 bases, leaving 5 bases between them. The CDR3 spans 13 residues.

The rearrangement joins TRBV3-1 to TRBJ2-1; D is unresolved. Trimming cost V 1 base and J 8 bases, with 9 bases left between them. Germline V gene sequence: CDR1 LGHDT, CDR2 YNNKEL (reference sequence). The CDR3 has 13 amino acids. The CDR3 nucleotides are TGTGCCAGCAGCCAAGGCAAAAGTCATGAGCAGTTCTTC. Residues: CASSQGKSHEQFF.

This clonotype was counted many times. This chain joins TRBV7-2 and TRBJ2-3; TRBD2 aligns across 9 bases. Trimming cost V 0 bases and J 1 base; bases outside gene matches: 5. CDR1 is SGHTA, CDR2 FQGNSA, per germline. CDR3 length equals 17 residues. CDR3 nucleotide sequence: TGTGCCAGCAGCTTAGCCTCTAGCGGGGCCCGCACAGATACGCAGTATTTT. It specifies CASSLASSGARTDTQYF.

The CDR3: CSAVDPEQFF. As DNA, the CDR3 is TGCAGCGCTGTTGATCCCGAGCAGTTCTTC. The chain has TRBV29-1 and TRBJ2-1, with D uncertain. Looked up from germline, CDR1 is SQVTM and CDR2 is ANQGSEA. Trimming removed 7 bases from V and 10 bases from J, with 11 bases in between. CDR3 length equals 10 residues.

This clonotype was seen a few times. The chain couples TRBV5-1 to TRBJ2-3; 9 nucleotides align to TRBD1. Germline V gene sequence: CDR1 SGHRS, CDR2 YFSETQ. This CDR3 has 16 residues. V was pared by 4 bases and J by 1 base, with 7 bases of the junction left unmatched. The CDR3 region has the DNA TGCGCCAGCAGCACGCGGACAGGGGTCGGCACAGATACGCAGTATTTT. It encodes CASSTRTGVGTDTQYF.

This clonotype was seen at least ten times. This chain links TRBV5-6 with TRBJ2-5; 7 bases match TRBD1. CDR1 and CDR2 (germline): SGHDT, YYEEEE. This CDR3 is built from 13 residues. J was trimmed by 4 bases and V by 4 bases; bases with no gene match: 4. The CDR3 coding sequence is TGTGCCAGCAGCCCCGGGACAGCAGAGACCCAGTACTTC. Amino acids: CASSPGTAETQYF. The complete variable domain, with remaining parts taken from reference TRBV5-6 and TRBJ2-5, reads DAGVTQSPTHLIKTRGQQVTLRCSPKSGHDTVSWYQQALGQGPQFIFQYYEEEERQRGNFPDRFSGHQFPNYSSELNVNALLLGDSALYLCASSPGTAETQYFGPGTRLLVL.

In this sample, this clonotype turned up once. CDR3 bases: TGTGCCACCGCCCAAGGGAGGAACTACAATGAGCAGTTCTTC. Translating gives CATAQGRNYNEQFF. The chain employs TRBV6-4 and TRBJ2-1, with a tentative D call TRBD2 (6 bases). Trimming took off 10 bases at V and 3 bases at J, with 16 bases between the two ends. Germline CDR1 is MRHNA and CDR2 is SNTAGT. The CDR3 covers 14 residues.

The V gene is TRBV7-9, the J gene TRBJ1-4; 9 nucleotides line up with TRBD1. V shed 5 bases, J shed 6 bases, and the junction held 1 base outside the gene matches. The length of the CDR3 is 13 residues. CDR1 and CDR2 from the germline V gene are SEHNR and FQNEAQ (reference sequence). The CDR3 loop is CASSGDRDEKLFF. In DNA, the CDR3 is TGTGCCAGCAGCGGGGACAGGGATGAAAAACTGTTTTTT. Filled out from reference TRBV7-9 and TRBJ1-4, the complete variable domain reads DTGVSQNPRHKITKRGQNVTFRCDPISEHNRLYWYRQTLGQGPEFLTYFQNEAQLEKSRLLSDRFSAERPKGSFSTLEIQRTEQGDSAMYLCASSGDRDEKLFFGSGTQLSVL.

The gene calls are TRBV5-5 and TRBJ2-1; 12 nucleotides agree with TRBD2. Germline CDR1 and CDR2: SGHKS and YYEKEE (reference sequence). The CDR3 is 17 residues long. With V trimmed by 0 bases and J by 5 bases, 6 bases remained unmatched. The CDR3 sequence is CASSLANLAGGNNEQFF. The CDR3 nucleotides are TGTGCCAGCAGCTTGGCGAATCTAGCGGGGGGGAACAATGAGCAGTTCTTC.